The source of this T cell receptor (beta chain) is a study of T cells expressing NK-cell markers. Regarding the study as a whole: Of the CD8+ T cells in more than five donors, about 1.0-7.0% belonged to dominant NKG2C+ clonotypes. These clonotypes also led the CD3+CD56-NKG2C+ fraction in a handful of donors.

For each CDR3 protein, TCRdb gives one entry from its re-call of the 5' RACE reads, without DNA. This table holds about 260,000 distinct CDR3 sequences. Concerning this clonotype itself: Antigen: not known.

This CDR3 is 14 amino acids long. Looked up from germline, CDR1 is SGHDN and CDR2 is FVKESK. The receptor was derived from a woman aged 18 to 75 in good health. The chain carries TRBV14 and TRBJ2-1. The sequenced sample was blood T cells: a sorted CD56 or NKG2C T cell subset, CD4+ or CD8+ T cells, or bulk PBMC T cells (not recorded which). The CDR3 sequence: CASSQVRIASEQFF.